The 3 T cell receptor beta chains below all came from one sample that was sequenced in a study of T-cell reconstitution after alpha-beta-depleted transplantation in children (dated by TCRdb to 2016 to 2017). The intended sense of this specimen's treatment or condition label: allogeneic hematopoietic cell transplantation with graft depleted of TCRalphabeta T cells and CD19 B cells. Preparation of the library involved PCR. The data were produced on an Illumina HiSeq 2500. TCR library preparation used molecular barcoding, with unique molecular identifiers applied to normalize quantification of the TCRbeta repertoire. TCRdb redid the processing of the public reads, applying fastp at Q25 and MiXCR, and retained in-frame beta chains. CDR3 protein sequences are deduplicated, and each keeps its most common genes and DNA. In this sample the table shows approximately 1,000,000 distinct CDR3 sequences, 25% to 35% of which occur a single time. 28% of the sample is in the top ten clones.

Sequenced here: PBMCs, mostly from graft donor cells, sampled 360 days after TCRalphabeta/CD19-depleted stem cell transplant. Every receptor here comes from a boy in the first two years of life who had a stem cell transplant for SCID, so the T cells may come from the graft donor.

The DNA of the CDR3 is TGTGCCACCTCCCCTGCGACAGGTGGACCCTACGAGCAGTACTTC. Translated, it gives CATSPATGGPYEQYF. The gene calls are TRBV3-1 and TRBJ2-7, with D possibly matching TRBD1 (6 bases). This CDR3 comprises 15 residues. Germline V gene data show CDR1 as LGHDT and CDR2 as YNNKEL (reference sequence). Trimming cost V 10 bases and J 2 bases, with 21 bases left between them.

This clonotype has only a few counts. This chain uses TRBV24-1 with TRBJ2-1; D might be TRBD1 or TRBD2, each matching 5 bases. CDR3 length: 16 residues. Trimming took off 3 bases at V and 0 bases at J, with 11 bases between the two ends. Germline assignment: CDR1 KGHDR and CDR2 SFDVKD. The CDR3 region has the DNA TGTGCCACCAGTGATGTGGGGGTTAGCTCCTACAATGAGCAGTTCTTC. Protein product: CATSDVGVSSYNEQFF.

This clonotype showed up just a few times. The chain links TRBV15 to TRBJ2-7; D is possibly TRBD1 (6 bases). Per germline, CDR1 LNHNV and CDR2 YYDKDF (reference sequence). V lost 1 base and J lost 0, with 10 bases in between. CDR3 size: 15 residues. This chain's CDR3 is CATSRVGAGSYEQYF. The CDR3 region has the DNA TGTGCCACCAGCAGAGTGGGGGCAGGCTCCTACGAGCAGTACTTC.